This T cell receptor (beta chain) stems from a study of T-cell reconstitution after alpha-beta-depleted transplantation in children. In its sample, this clonotype was seen a few times. Its matching antigen is unknown. Study results and caveats: After one year, T-cell counts and TCRbeta diversity mostly came from new T cells.

CDR1 and CDR2 from the germline V gene are SGHVS and FNYEAQ. The CDR3 contains 16 residues. V was pared by 1 base and J by 9 bases, with 11 bases of the junction left unmatched. Researchers prepared the TCRbeta library using unique molecular identifiers, the study reports. TCRdb reanalysed the PCR reads using MiXCR and keeps one entry per CDR3 protein. The sample has 780,000 or so distinct CDR3 sequences; around 17% are singletons. This sequence joins TRBV7-6 and TRBJ2-1, with 8 bases identical to TRBD2. The receptor was derived from a male patient younger than 18 who had a stem cell transplant for acute lymphoblastic leukemia, so the T cells may come from the graft donor. This specimen was PBMCs, mostly from graft donor cells, taken 360 days after TCRalphabeta/CD19-depleted stem cell transplant. The CDR3, as DNA: TGTGCCAGCAGCTTAGAAGAGGGACTAGAGGGGGGTGAGCAGTTCTTC. It yields the protein CASSLEEGLEGGEQFF.